This T cell receptor (beta chain) is from a study of cytomegalovirus exposure and HLA in healthy donors. Deletions cut 0 bases from V and 10 bases from J, with 16 bases between. CDR3 length: 14 amino acids. CDR1 is SGDLS and CDR2 is YYNGEE in the germline V gene. Study results and limitations: Later on, an analysis tied roughly 17,000 TCR beta sequences to HLA alleles at 0.05 false discovery rate.

This clone appeared a few times. The antigen remains unidentified. The study ran its PCR with 60 Vbeta and 13 Jbeta primers. Assay used: immunoSEQ multiplex PCR; TCRdb lists only in-frame clones, some missing. The sample carries some 200,000 clones, roughly 80% recorded once. This chain uses TRBV9 with TRBJ1-2; D unclear. Material: PBMCs. This TCR was recovered from a man between 45 and 60 years old in good health and CMV-seronegative. The CDR3 bases are TGTGCCAGCAGCGTAGGGTACCGAGAGGAAACCTACACCTTC. The encoded protein is CASSVGYREETYTF.